The rows below give T cell receptor beta chains drawn from one sample of a study of blood T cell repertoires in COVID-19. Libraries were prepared by immunoSEQ multiplex PCR; TCRdb keeps only in-frame clonotypes and omits some of them. This table has approximately 36,000 clones, roughly 90% appearing once. Material for sequencing was peripheral blood. The receptors shown here come from a man aged 60 to 69 with active or convalescent COVID-19. Each CDR3 is given with its conserved first and last residue. A D gene is named only where the DNA matches it firmly. A clone size is listed for some rows: how often the clone was seen (once, few, many), or a class if it is expanded.

length: 16
size: once
V: TRBV2
J: TRBJ2-6
D: .
CDR3: CASIKKGRAGANVLTF
DNA: TGTGCCAGCATCAAGAAAGGGCGGGCAGGAGCCAACGTCCTGACTTTC

length: 17
size: once
V: TRBV29-1
J: TRBJ2-5
D: TRBD2
CDR3: CSVVSAGGPSVSETQYF
DNA: TGCAGCGTTGTATCTGCGGGAGGGCCCTCGGTCTCAGAGACCCAGTACTTC

length: 19
size: .
V: TRBV9
J: TRBJ2-1
D: TRBD2
CDR3: CASSSPRREVLSSYNEQFF
DNA: TGTGCCAGCAGCTCTCCACGGCGGGAGGTCCTCAGCTCCTACAATGAGCAGTTCTTC

length: 13
size: .
V: TRBV29-1
J: TRBJ1-2
D: .
CDR3: CSVLSGAGYGYTF
DNA: TGCAGCGTCTTAAGCGGGGCTGGCTATGGCTACACCTTC

length: 15
size: .
V: TRBV7-8
J: TRBJ1-1
D: TRBD1
CDR3: CASSRRTGDYTEAFF
DNA: TGTGCCAGCAGCAGAAGGACAGGGGACTACACTGAAGCTTTCTTT

length: 16
size: .
V: TRBV28
J: TRBJ2-7
D: TRBD2
CDR3: CASTDTGTRDRYEQYF
DNA: TGTGCCAGCACCGATACCGGGACTAGGGATCGATACGAGCAGTACTTC

length: 17
size: .
V: TRBV16
J: TRBJ2-7
D: TRBD2
CDR3: CASSQTLTASGSHEQYF
DNA: TGTGCCAGCAGCCAAACCCTAACCGCTAGCGGGAGTCACGAGCAGTACTTC

length: 14
size: .
V: TRBV10-3
J: TRBJ2-7
D: TRBD1
CDR3: CAIRDRVSSYEQYF
DNA: TGTGCCATCAGGGACAGGGTAAGCTCCTACGAGCAGTACTTC

length: 10
size: .
V: TRBV28
J: TRBJ2-7
D: .
CDR3: CASEKYEQYF
DNA: TGTGCCAGCGAGAAATACGAGCAGTACTTC

length: 12
size: once
V: TRBV11-2
J: TRBJ2-1
D: .
CDR3: CASSLDRWEQFF
DNA: TGTGCCAGCAGCTTAGATCGGTGGGAGCAGTTCTTC

length: 14
size: medium-sized
V: TRBV2
J: TRBJ2-5
D: .
CDR3: CASSAGISMETQYF
DNA: TGTGCCAGCAGTGCGGGGATTAGCATGGAGACCCAGTACTTC

length: 15
size: .
V: TRBV28
J: TRBJ2-7
D: .
CDR3: CASRAPDRLLGEQYF
DNA: TGTGCCAGCAGGGCCCCGGACAGACTCCTTGGCGAGCAGTACTTC

length: 15
size: .
V: TRBV11-2
J: TRBJ2-1
D: TRBD1
CDR3: CASSLYGTVGNEQFF
DNA: TGTGCCAGCAGCTTATATGGGACAGTGGGAAATGAGCAGTTCTTC

length: 14
size: .
V: TRBV7-2
J: TRBJ2-7
D: TRBD1
CDR3: CASSLTTGGYEQYF
DNA: TGTGCCAGCAGCTTAACCACAGGGGGCTACGAGCAGTACTTC

length: 20
size: .
V: TRBV7-6
J: TRBJ2-1
D: TRBD2
CDR3: CASSHPTSGRVKGSYNEQFF
DNA: TGTGCCAGCAGCCACCCGACTAGCGGGAGAGTTAAAGGGTCCTACAATGAGCAGTTCTTC

length: 15
size: .
V: TRBV9
J: TRBJ1-2
D: .
CDR3: CASSVSGIPNYGYTF
DNA: TGTGCCAGCAGCGTTTCAGGCATTCCTAACTATGGCTACACCTTC

length: 14
size: once
V: TRBV6-5
J: TRBJ2-7
D: .
CDR3: CASSYRWGVYEQYF
DNA: TGTGCCAGCAGTTACCGATGGGGGGTCTACGAGCAGTACTTC

length: 17
size: .
V: TRBV5-1
J: TRBJ2-1
D: .
CDR3: CASTHGATSPGKNEQFF
DNA: TGCGCCAGCACCCATGGGGCGACTAGTCCGGGTAAGAATGAGCAGTTCTTC

length: 15
size: .
V: TRBV25-1
J: TRBJ2-1
D: .
CDR3: CASSELVGSSNEQFF
DNA: TGTGCCAGCAGTGAACTGGTCGGTAGCAGCAATGAGCAGTTCTTC

length: 19
size: .
V: TRBV5-1
J: TRBJ2-6
D: .
CDR3: CASSSSEVVAKSGANVLTF
DNA: TGCGCCAGCAGCTCGTCGGAGGTTGTCGCTAAATCTGGGGCCAACGTCCTGACTTTC

length: 15
size: .
V: TRBV2
J: TRBJ1-4
D: .
CDR3: CASSDVGVANEKLFF
DNA: TGTGCCAGCAGTGACGTAGGGGTTGCTAATGAAAAACTGTTTTTT

length: 13
size: once
V: TRBV25-1
J: TRBJ2-7
D: .
CDR3: CASTDSAFYEQYF
DNA: TGTGCCAGCACCGACAGCGCCTTCTACGAGCAGTACTTC

length: 18
size: .
V: TRBV7-2
J: TRBJ2-1
D: TRBD2
CDR3: CASTPGLLAGGGDNEQFF
DNA: TGTGCCAGCACTCCAGGGTTACTAGCGGGGGGAGGAGACAATGAGCAGTTCTTC

length: 13
size: .
V: TRBV24-1
J: TRBJ2-4
D: .
CDR3: CATHRQAKNIQYF
DNA: TGTGCCACCCATCGACAGGCCAAAAACATTCAGTACTTC

length: 12
size: .
V: TRBV28
J: TRBJ2-1
D: .
CDR3: CASTIGYNEQFF
DNA: TGTGCCAGCACCATCGGGTACAATGAGCAGTTCTTC

length: 13
size: .
V: TRBV10-3
J: TRBJ2-7
D: TRBD1
CDR3: CAISETGPYEQYF
DNA: TGTGCCATCTCTGAGACAGGGCCCTACGAGCAGTACTTC

length: 15
size: .
V: TRBV23-1
J: TRBJ2-2
D: .
CDR3: CASIPTPEGTGELFF
DNA: TGCGCCAGCATTCCGACACCCGAAGGAACCGGGGAGCTGTTTTTT

length: 16
size: .
V: TRBV9
J: TRBJ1-2
D: .
CDR3: CASSVATGGSHYGYTF
DNA: TGTGCCAGCAGCGTAGCTACCGGGGGGAGTCACTATGGCTACACCTTC

length: 14
size: few
V: TRBV11-3
J: TRBJ2-3
D: .
CDR3: CASSLLDYTDTQYF
DNA: TGTGCCAGCAGCTTGTTAGACTACACAGATACGCAGTATTTT

length: 18
size: .
V: TRBV6-1
J: TRBJ2-5
D: .
CDR3: CASSESEAGLRGGETQYF
DNA: TGTGCCAGCAGTGAATCAGAAGCGGGGTTAAGAGGGGGGGAGACCCAGTACTTC

length: 14
size: .
V: TRBV6-5
J: TRBJ2-3
D: TRBD1
CDR3: CASSQGQLTDTQYF
DNA: TGTGCCAGCAGCCAGGGACAGCTCACAGATACGCAGTATTTT

length: 15
size: .
V: TRBV3-1/TRBV3-2
J: TRBJ2-4
D: TRBD1
CDR3: CASSPWDRVVDIQYF
DNA: TGTGCCAGCAGCCCCTGGGACAGGGTTGTGGACATTCAGTACTTC

length: 15
size: .
V: TRBV27
J: TRBJ2-3
D: .
CDR3: CASSLSWTSTDTQYF
DNA: TGTGCCAGCAGTTTATCATGGACTAGCACAGATACGCAGTATTTT

length: 15
size: .
V: TRBV28
J: TRBJ2-1
D: .
CDR3: CASSTLGRGTNEQFF
DNA: TGTGCCAGCAGCACACTTGGGAGGGGGACCAATGAGCAGTTCTTC

length: 17
size: .
V: TRBV27
J: TRBJ2-1
D: TRBD2
CDR3: CASSFHGLAGSYNEQFF
DNA: TGTGCCAGCAGTTTCCACGGACTAGCGGGAAGCTACAATGAGCAGTTCTTC

length: 12
size: few
V: TRBV2
J: TRBJ1-6
D: .
CDR3: CASRPQNSPLHF
DNA: TGTGCCAGCAGACCACAGAATTCACCCCTCCACTTT

length: 14
size: .
V: TRBV9
J: TRBJ1-5
D: .
CDR3: CASSVVQSCQPQHF
DNA: TGTGCCAGCAGCGTAGTACAGTCCTGTCAGCCCCAGCATTTT

length: 16
size: .
V: TRBV28
J: TRBJ1-1
D: TRBD1
CDR3: CASSLLRGTGGTEAFF
DNA: TGTGCCAGCAGTTTACTTCGGGGGACAGGGGGGACTGAAGCTTTCTTT

length: 15
size: .
V: TRBV29-1
J: TRBJ2-7
D: .
CDR3: CSVASGRDGTYEQYF
DNA: TGCAGCGTTGCCTCAGGGCGGGACGGCACCTACGAGCAGTACTTC

length: 14
size: .
V: TRBV7-2
J: TRBJ1-1
D: TRBD1
CDR3: CASSLGQGVAEAFF
DNA: TGTGCCAGCAGCTTAGGACAGGGGGTAGCTGAAGCTTTCTTT

length: 17
size: .
V: TRBV7-9
J: TRBJ1-3
D: TRBD1
CDR3: CASSLAWDRGSGNTIYF
DNA: TGTGCCAGCAGCTTAGCTTGGGACAGGGGTTCTGGAAACACCATATATTTT

length: 14
size: .
V: TRBV24-1
J: TRBJ2-2
D: .
CDR3: CATSVSANTGELFF
DNA: TGTGCCACCAGTGTCAGCGCGAACACCGGGGAGCTGTTTTTT

length: 14
size: .
V: TRBV5-1
J: TRBJ2-1
D: TRBD2
CDR3: CASSLAGPYNEQFF
DNA: TGCGCCAGCAGCTTAGCGGGGCCATACAATGAGCAGTTCTTC

length: 12
size: .
V: TRBV11-2
J: TRBJ2-7
D: .
CDR3: CASSWTDYEQYF
DNA: TGTGCCAGCAGCTGGACAGATTACGAGCAGTACTTC

length: 12
size: .
V: TRBV9
J: TRBJ2-1
D: .
CDR3: CASSDSVNEQFF
DNA: TGTGCCAGCAGCGATAGTGTCAATGAGCAGTTCTTC

length: 15
size: once
V: TRBV28
J: TRBJ2-7
D: TRBD2
CDR3: CASSVTSGRAYEQYF
DNA: TGTGCCAGCAGTGTGACTAGCGGGAGGGCCTACGAGCAGTACTTC

length: 16
size: .
V: TRBV5-1
J: TRBJ2-2
D: TRBD2
CDR3: CASSLRSGGYTGELFF
DNA: TGCGCCAGCAGCTTGAGGAGCGGGGGATACACCGGGGAGCTGTTTTTT

length: 15
size: once
V: TRBV18
J: TRBJ2-3
D: .
CDR3: CASSPLQGRADTQYF
DNA: TGTGCCAGCTCGCCTCTACAGGGTAGGGCAGATACGCAGTATTTT

length: 13
size: .
V: TRBV5-1
J: TRBJ1-1
D: .
CDR3: CASSPDSNTEAFF
DNA: TGCGCCAGCAGTCCGGACAGTAACACTGAAGCTTTCTTT

length: 14
size: once
V: TRBV5-4
J: TRBJ2-3
D: .
CDR3: CASSLGGSVDTQYF
DNA: TGTGCCAGCAGCTTGGGTGGGAGTGTAGATACGCAGTATTTT

length: 15
size: .
V: TRBV6-6
J: TRBJ2-3
D: .
CDR3: CATTDRGGGPDTQYF
DNA: TGTGCCACCACGGATCGTGGGGGGGGCCCAGATACGCAGTATTTT

length: 13
size: .
V: TRBV30
J: TRBJ2-1
D: TRBD2
CDR3: CAWSAGLGNEQFF
DNA: TGTGCCTGGAGTGCCGGACTAGGCAATGAGCAGTTCTTC

length: 15
size: .
V: TRBV2
J: TRBJ2-4
D: TRBD2
CDR3: CASRGIAGGPNIQYF
DNA: TGTGCCAGCAGGGGAATAGCGGGTGGCCCCAACATTCAGTACTTC